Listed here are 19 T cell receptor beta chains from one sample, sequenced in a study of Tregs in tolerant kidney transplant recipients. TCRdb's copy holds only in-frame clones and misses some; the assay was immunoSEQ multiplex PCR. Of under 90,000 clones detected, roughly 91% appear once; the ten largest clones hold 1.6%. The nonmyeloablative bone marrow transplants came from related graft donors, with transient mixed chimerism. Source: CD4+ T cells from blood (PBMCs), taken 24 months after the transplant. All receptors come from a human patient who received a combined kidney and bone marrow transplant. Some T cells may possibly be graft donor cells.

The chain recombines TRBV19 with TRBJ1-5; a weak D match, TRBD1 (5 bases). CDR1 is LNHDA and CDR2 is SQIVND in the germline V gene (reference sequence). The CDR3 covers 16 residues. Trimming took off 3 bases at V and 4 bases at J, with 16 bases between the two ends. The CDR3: CASSMLQGLKNQPQHF. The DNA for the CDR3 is TGTGCCAGTAGTATGCTCCAGGGACTAAAGAATCAGCCCCAGCATTTT.

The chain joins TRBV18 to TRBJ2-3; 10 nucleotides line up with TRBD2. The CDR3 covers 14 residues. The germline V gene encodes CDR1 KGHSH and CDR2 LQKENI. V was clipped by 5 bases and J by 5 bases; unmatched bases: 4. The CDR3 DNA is TGTGCCAGCTCAGAGCGGGGGGGCCTAGATACGCAGTATTTT. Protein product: CASSERGGLDTQYF.

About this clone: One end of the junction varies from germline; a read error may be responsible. CDR3 region: CASRDPTGRGTEAFF. CDR3 in DNA: TGTGCCAGCCGTGACCCGACAGGAAGGGGCACTGAAGCTTTCTTT. The genes are TRBV6-4 and TRBJ1-1; D perhaps matches TRBD1 (6 bases). From germline, CDR1 is MRHNA and CDR2 SNTAGT. This CDR3 region has 15 residues.

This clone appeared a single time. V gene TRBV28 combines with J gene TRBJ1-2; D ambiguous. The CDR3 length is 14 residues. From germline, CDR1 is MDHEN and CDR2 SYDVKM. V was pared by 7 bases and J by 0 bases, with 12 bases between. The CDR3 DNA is TGTGCCAGCAAACCGGGTTGGTCTAACTATGGCTACACCTTC. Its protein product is CASKPGWSNYGYTF.

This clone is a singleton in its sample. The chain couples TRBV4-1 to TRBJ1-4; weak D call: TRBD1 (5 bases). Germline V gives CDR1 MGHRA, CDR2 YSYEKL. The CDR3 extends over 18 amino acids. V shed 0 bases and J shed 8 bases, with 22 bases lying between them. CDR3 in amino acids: CASSQDRFGGSTGEKLFF. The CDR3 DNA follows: TGCGCCAGCAGCCAAGATCGGTTTGGGGGGAGTACGGGCGAAAAACTGTTTTTT.

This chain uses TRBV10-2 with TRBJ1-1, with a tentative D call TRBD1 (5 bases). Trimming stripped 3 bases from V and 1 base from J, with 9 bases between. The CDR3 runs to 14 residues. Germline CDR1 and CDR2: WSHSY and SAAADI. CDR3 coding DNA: TGCGCCAGCAGTGAATCGGGGGGGAACACTGAAGCTTTCTTT. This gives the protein CASSESGGNTEAFF.

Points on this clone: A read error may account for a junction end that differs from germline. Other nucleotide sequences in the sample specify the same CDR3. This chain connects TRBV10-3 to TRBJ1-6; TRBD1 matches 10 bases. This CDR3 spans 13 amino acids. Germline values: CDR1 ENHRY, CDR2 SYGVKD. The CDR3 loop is CAIGTGVNSPLHF. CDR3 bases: TGTGCCATCGGGACAGGGGTTAATTCCCCCCTCCACTTT.

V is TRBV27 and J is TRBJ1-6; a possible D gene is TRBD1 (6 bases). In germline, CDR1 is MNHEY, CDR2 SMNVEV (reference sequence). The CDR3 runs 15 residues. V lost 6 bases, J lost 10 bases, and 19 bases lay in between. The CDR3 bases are TGTGCCAGCAGACCCCGGGGGGCGCAGGGATCACCCCTCCACTTT. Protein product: CASRPRGAQGSPLHF.

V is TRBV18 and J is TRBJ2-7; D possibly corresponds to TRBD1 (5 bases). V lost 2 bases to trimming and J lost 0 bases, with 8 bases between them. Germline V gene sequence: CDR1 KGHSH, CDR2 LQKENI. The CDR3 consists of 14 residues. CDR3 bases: TGTGCCAGCTCACCAGAACAGGTCTCCTACGAGCAGTACTTC. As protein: CASSPEQVSYEQYF.

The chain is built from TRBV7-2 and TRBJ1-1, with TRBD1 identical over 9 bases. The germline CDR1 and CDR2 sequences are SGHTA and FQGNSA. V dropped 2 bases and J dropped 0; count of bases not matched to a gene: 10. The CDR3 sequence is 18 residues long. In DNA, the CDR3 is TGTGCCAGCAGCTTATCGGGACAGGGTTTAAGAATGAACACTGAAGCTTTCTTT. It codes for CASSLSGQGLRMNTEAFF. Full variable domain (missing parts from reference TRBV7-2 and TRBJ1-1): GAGVSQSPSNKVTEKGKDVELRCDPISGHTALYWYRQSLGQGLEFLIYFQGNSAPDKSGLPSDRFSAERTGGSVSTLTIQRTQQEDSAVYLCASSLSGQGLRMNTEAFFGQGTRLTVV.

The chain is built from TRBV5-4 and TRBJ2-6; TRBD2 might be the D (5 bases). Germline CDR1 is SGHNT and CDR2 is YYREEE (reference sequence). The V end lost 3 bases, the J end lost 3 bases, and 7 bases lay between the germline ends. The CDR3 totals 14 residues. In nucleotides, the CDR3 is TGTGCCAGCAGCTCACGGGGTGGGGCCAACGTCCTGACTTTC. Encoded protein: CASSSRGGANVLTF.

The CDR3 loop reads CASSQDGVLSSGANVLTF. CDR3 sequence (DNA): TGTGCCAGCAGCCAAGATGGAGTTTTGAGCTCTGGGGCCAACGTCCTGACTTTC. This rearrangement joins TRBV4-2 to TRBJ2-6; D is ambiguous. Germline V gene lookup returns CDR1 LGHNA and CDR2 YNFKEQ. The CDR3 has 18 residues. The ends were cut back, 0 bases at V and 0 bases at J, with 12 bases in the middle.

The chain's CDR3 is CASSLRAETQYF. In DNA, the CDR3 is TGTGCCAGCAGTCTCCGCGCTGAGACCCAGTACTTC. The V gene is TRBV2, the J gene TRBJ2-5; no clear D gene. The V gene lost 5 bases and the J gene lost 5 bases, with 9 bases spanning the gap. Germline V gene data show CDR1 as SNHLY and CDR2 as FYNNEI. This CDR3 has 12 residues.

For the CDR3, the DNA is TGTGCCAGCAGCATCCGGACAGGGGTCATCTACGAGCAGTACTTC. It is translated as CASSIRTGVIYEQYF. The rearrangement uses TRBV7-8 and TRBJ2-7; 9 nucleotides match TRBD1. The germline CDR1 and CDR2 sequences are SGHVS and FQNEAQ. The CDR3 sequence is 15 residues long. The trim removed 5 bases at V and 3 bases at J, leaving 8 bases unmatched.

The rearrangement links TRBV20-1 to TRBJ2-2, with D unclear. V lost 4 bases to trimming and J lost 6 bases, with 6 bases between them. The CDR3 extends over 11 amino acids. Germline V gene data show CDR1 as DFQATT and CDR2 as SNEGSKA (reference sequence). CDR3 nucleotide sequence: TGCAGTGCTACCGAGGCCGGGGAGCTGTTTTTT. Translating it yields CSATEAGELFF.

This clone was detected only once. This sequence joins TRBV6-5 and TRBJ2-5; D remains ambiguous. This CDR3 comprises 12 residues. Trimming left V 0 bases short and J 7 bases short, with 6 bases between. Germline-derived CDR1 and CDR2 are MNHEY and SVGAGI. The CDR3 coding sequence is TGTGCCAGCAGTTACTCGTCCGGGACCCAGTACTTC. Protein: CASSYSSGTQYF.

This CDR3 is CASSQGMWTDFTSTDTQYF. The CDR3 coding sequence is TGTGCCAGCAGCCAAGGAATGTGGACAGATTTCACTAGCACAGATACGCAGTATTTT. The gene calls are TRBV14 and TRBJ2-3; possibly TRBD1 for D (6 bases). Germline CDR1 SGHDN, CDR2 FVKESK. Trimming took 1 base from V and 0 from J, leaving 20 bases between them. CDR3 length: 19 amino acids.

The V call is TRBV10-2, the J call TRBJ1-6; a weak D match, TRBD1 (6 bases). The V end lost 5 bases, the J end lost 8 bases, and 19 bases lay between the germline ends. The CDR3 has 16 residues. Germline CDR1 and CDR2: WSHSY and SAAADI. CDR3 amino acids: CASSFSEQGWDSPLHF. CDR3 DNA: TGCGCCAGCAGTTTCTCCGAACAGGGTTGGGATTCACCCCTCCACTTT.

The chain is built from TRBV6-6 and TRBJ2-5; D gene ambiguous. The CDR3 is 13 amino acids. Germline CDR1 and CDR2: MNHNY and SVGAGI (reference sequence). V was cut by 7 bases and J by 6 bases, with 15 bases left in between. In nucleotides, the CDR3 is TGTGCCAGCACCTCCCGGGTACAACAGACCCAGTACTTC. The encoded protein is CASTSRVQQTQYF.